The 5 T cell receptor beta chains below were found in one sample sequenced in a study of beta chain features in type 1 diabetes. cDNA synthesis used the whole RNA isolate, giving expressed TCRB sequences. Profiling relied on immunoSEQ multiplex PCR, and the TCRdb table lists in-frame clones only, not all of them. In the table there are about half a million clones, about an eighth of which are singletons. Sequencing was carried out using naive CD4+ T cells from blood. Receptors originate from a woman younger than 35 in good health.

This clone was seen repeatedly, ten times or more. This chain links TRBV10-3 with TRBJ2-1, with D unresolved. V lost 5 bases and J 0 bases, leaving 8 bases between the germline ends. Germline lookup yields CDR1 ENHRY and CDR2 SYGVKD. This CDR3 is 14 amino acids long. As DNA, the CDR3 is TGTGCCATCAGTCAGTGGGACTCCTACAATGAGCAGTTCTTC. Translated: CAISQWDSYNEQFF.

J is TRBJ2-3 and V is TRBV7-9; TRBD2 matches at 9 bases. V dropped 4 bases and J dropped 3; count of bases not matched to a gene: 2. CDR1 is SEHNR and CDR2 is FQNEAQ in the germline V gene (reference sequence). CDR3 size: 14 residues. The CDR3 DNA is TGTGCCAGCAGCTCTAGCGGGATTACAGATACGCAGTATTTT. Translating gives CASSSSGITDTQYF.

This clone was seen a handful of times. This sequence joins TRBV7-8 and TRBJ1-3; TRBD1 is a possible D gene (5 bases). Trimming took off 5 bases at V and 2 bases at J, with 13 bases between the two ends. Germline V gives CDR1 SGHVS, CDR2 FQNEAQ. This CDR3 contains 15 residues. This chain's CDR3 is CASSPQGSPGNTIYF. CDR3 sequence (DNA): TGTGCCAGCAGCCCCCAGGGTAGCCCTGGAAACACCATATATTTT.

As concerns this clone: The same CDR3 can be traced to other DNA sequences in this sample. The V call is TRBV5-1, the J call TRBJ2-2; 7 bases map to TRBD1. The CDR3 has 15 residues. V was clipped by 0 bases and J by 2 bases; unmatched bases: 1. Germline V gene data show CDR1 as SGHRS and CDR2 as YFSETQ. In DNA form, the CDR3 reads TGCGCCAGCAGCTTGGACAGGGGTAACACCGGGGAGCTGTTTTTT. As protein: CASSLDRGNTGELFF.

The chain recombines TRBV19 with TRBJ1-5; no clear D gene. V lost 0 bases to trimming and J lost 5 bases, with 5 bases between them. This CDR3 is 13 amino acids long. Germline CDR1 is LNHDA and CDR2 is SQIVND (reference sequence). CDR3 in DNA: TGTGCCAGTAGTATAGAGCCCCATCAGCCCCAGCATTTT. Its translation: CASSIEPHQPQHF.